This T cell receptor beta chain was documented in a study of blood T cell repertoires in COVID-19. Turning to the study itself: The samples span acute and convalescent COVID-19 from the United States, Italy and Spain. The analysed material was cDNA or gDNA that came from T cells, B-cell-depleted T cells, or PBMCs.

Original analysis: Amplification of reference gene primers provided the estimated nucleated cell counts. The table came from immunoSEQ multiplex PCR; TCRdb's copy has only in-frame clones and leaves some out. V, J and clone size are taken as reported in that table, and D and trimming were inferred from the DNA itself. This sample carries more than 100,000 clones, around 90% of them seen once, and the ten largest clones take approximately 3.6%. Trimming stripped 0 bases from V and 4 bases from J, with 13 bases between. The germline gives CDR1 SGHDN, CDR2 FVKESK. This CDR3 is built from 16 residues. V and J are TRBV14 and TRBJ1-3, with D tentatively TRBD1 (5 bases). Sequences were obtained from peripheral blood. This TCR was sampled from an older woman with acute or convalescent COVID-19. In DNA form, the CDR3 reads TGTGCCAGCAGCCAAGATCTCCCAGGACAAGGAAACACCATATATTTT. Translating gives CASSQDLPGQGNTIYF.